Shown below are 25 T cell receptor beta chains from a single sample sequenced in a study of Graves' ophthalmopathy and Graves' hyperthyroidism. The authors amplified TCR beta CDR3 regions from RNA transcripts. First-round RT-PCR relied on HTBI primers, and a second-round multiplex PCR came next. TCRdb analysed the multiplex PCR reads with MiXCR anew, one entry per CDR3 protein. The data hold about 620,000 distinct CDR3 sequences, with 22% observed a single time. Sequencing was carried out using peripheral blood. Source of these receptors: a woman aged 18-29 years with stable Graves' hyperthyroidism. Some clones in this sample may be carry-over from other donors' samples.

The J gene is TRBJ1-2, the V gene TRBV12-3 or TRBV12-4, with TRBD1 identical over 7 bases. With V trimmed by 6 bases and J by 1 base, 8 bases remained unmatched. This CDR3 comprises 15 residues. The DNA of the CDR3 is TGTGCCAGCAGACCCATGGGACAGAGTAACTATGGCTACACCTTC. It is translated as CASRPMGQSNYGYTF.

The rearrangement joins TRBV6-2 or TRBV6-3 to TRBJ1-5; TRBD1 matches 8 bases. The J segment lost 4 bases and the V segment lost 4 bases, leaving 6 bases of the junction unmatched. CDR3 length equals 15 residues. Germline V gives CDR1 MNHEY, CDR2 SVGEGT. CDR3 nucleotides: TGTGCCAGCAGTTTCCAGGGGGCTGGGAATCAGCCCCAGCATTTT. It yields the protein CASSFQGAGNQPQHF.

The sample holds many counts of this clonotype. The chain carries TRBV15 and TRBJ1-1; 10 bases fit TRBD1. With 4 bases clipped from V and 7 bases from J, the junction kept 12 bases outside the gene matches. Germline CDR1 and CDR2: LNHNV and YYDKDF (reference sequence). The CDR3 covers 16 residues. The CDR3, as DNA: TGTGCCACCAGCACCGCTAACGACAGGGGGCTTGGTGAAGCTTTCTTT. Translation gives CATSTANDRGLGEAFF.

V is TRBV19 and J is TRBJ1-1; D perhaps matches TRBD1 (6 bases). CDR3 length: 16 residues. Germline CDR1 and CDR2: LNHDA and SQIVND (reference sequence). Trimming took off 1 base at V and 0 bases at J, with 12 bases between the two ends. As DNA, the CDR3 is TGTGCCAGTAGTATAGTCCCGGGGGCAGTGAACACTGAAGCTTTCTTT. Translation gives CASSIVPGAVNTEAFF.

This clonotype was recorded many times. This chain uses TRBV6-1 with TRBJ1-5, with TRBD1 identical over 7 bases. The J segment lost 5 bases and the V segment lost 7 bases, leaving 8 bases of the junction unmatched. CDR1 and CDR2 (germline): MNHNS, SASEGT. The CDR3 has 14 residues. The CDR3, as DNA: TGTGCCAGCAATGATCCAGGGGGAGATCAGCCCCAGCATTTT. It translates to CASNDPGGDQPQHF.

This clonotype came up many times. The V call is TRBV7-3, the J call TRBJ1-2; TRBD1 aligns across 12 bases. V trimming: 5 bases; J trimming: 6 bases; junction bases outside the gene matches: 7. Germline V gene lookup returns CDR1 SGHTA and CDR2 FQGTGA. This CDR3 contains 15 residues. For the CDR3, the DNA is TGTGCCAGCAGCCAGCCGGGACAGGGGGCTGATGGCTACACCTTC. Protein sequence: CASSQPGQGADGYTF.

The gene calls are TRBV12-3 or TRBV12-4 and TRBJ2-7, with 7 bases aligning to TRBD2. CDR3 length equals 16 residues. Trimming at V came to 6 bases and at J to 4 bases, leaving 15 bases not matched to a gene. CDR3 bases: TGTGCCAGCAGCCCCCCCGGAGCGGGGTCTGCTTACGAGCAGTACTTC. Translated, it gives CASSPPGAGSAYEQYF.

CDR3 sequence reads: CASSLVETGDYNSPLHF. Written as DNA, the CDR3 is TGTGCCAGCAGCTTAGTCGAGACAGGAGACTATAATTCACCCCTCCACTTT. The chain joins TRBV7-6 to TRBJ1-6; weak D call: TRBD1 (6 bases). V was cut by 1 base and J by 3 bases, with 13 bases left in between. CDR1 is SGHVS, CDR2 FNYEAQ, per germline. This CDR3 has 17 amino acids.

This clonotype was recorded at least ten times. The V gene is TRBV6-4, the J gene TRBJ2-3, with 10 bases lining up with TRBD1. Germline CDR1 reads MRHNA; CDR2 reads SNTAGT. J was trimmed by 1 base and V by 5 bases; bases with no gene match: 3. The CDR3 is made up of 15 amino acids. As DNA, the CDR3 is TGTGCCAGCAGTAACGGGACAGGGGGCACAGATACGCAGTATTTT. Translation: CASSNGTGGTDTQYF.

In regard to this clonotype: A clone one base away is much larger, so this may be a read error. The genes are TRBV6-1 and TRBJ2-5; 8 positions agree with TRBD1. Germline-derived CDR1 and CDR2 are MNHNS and SASEGT. The CDR3 has 14 residues. CDR3 sequence: CARQDRVAEETQDF. The DNA for the CDR3 is TGTGCCAGACAGGACAGGGTGGCCGAAGAGACCCAGGACTTC.

V usage is TRBV2 and J usage is TRBJ1-5; D uncertain. The CDR3 spans 14 residues. Trimming removed 10 bases at V and 4 bases at J, with 17 bases between. CDR1 and CDR2 from the germline V gene are SNHLY and FYNNEI. In DNA, the CDR3 is TGTGCCACTCGCAAGGGCAGCCCTAATCAGCCCCAGCATTTT. Translated, it gives CATRKGSPNQPQHF.

This clonotype was observed a handful of times. This sequence joins TRBV5-1 and TRBJ2-7, with 7 nucleotides matching TRBD2. Germline assignment: CDR1 SGHRS and CDR2 YFSETQ. V was pared by 1 base and J by 4 bases, with 8 bases of the junction left unmatched. The CDR3 loop spans 15 amino acids. CDR3 region: CASSLTAGVGYEQYF. CDR3 in DNA: TGCGCCAGCAGCTTGACGGCGGGGGTGGGTTACGAGCAGTACTTC.

The chain employs TRBV28 and TRBJ1-2, with no clear D. V was clipped by 7 bases and J by 8 bases, with 14 bases between them. This CDR3 is built from 12 residues. Germline assignment: CDR1 MDHEN and CDR2 SYDVKM. DNA for the CDR3: TGTGCCAGCACCGCCGGATTCGGAGGCTACACCTTC. Translating gives CASTAGFGGYTF.

The chain has TRBV7-8 and TRBJ2-7, with 9 bases aligning to TRBD1. The V gene's germline CDR1 is SGHVS and CDR2 FQNEAQ. The CDR3 runs 14 residues. V was clipped by 3 bases and J by 5 bases; unmatched bases: 5. CDR3 DNA sequence: TGTGCCAGCAGCTTCGGGACAGGGAACAACGAGCAGTACTTC. Its translation is CASSFGTGNNEQYF.

The J gene is TRBJ1-1, the V gene TRBV5-1; tentative D call: TRBD1 (5 bases). V was clipped by 4 bases and J by 4 bases, with 26 bases between them. CDR3 length equals 18 residues. Per germline, CDR1 SGHRS and CDR2 YFSETQ. Here the CDR3 reads CASSATGTVKSWGTEAFF. CDR3 nucleotide sequence: TGCGCCAGCAGCGCTACCGGGACGGTAAAATCCTGGGGCACTGAAGCTTTCTTT.

This clonotype was seen ten or more times. The genes are TRBV5-5 and TRBJ2-7; D is undetermined. Germline V CDR1 and CDR2: SGHKS, YYEKEE (reference sequence). This CDR3 spans 15 amino acids. Trimming pared 1 base from V and 4 bases from J, leaving 15 bases between. The CDR3 here is CASSLNFLNAYEQYF. In DNA, the CDR3 is TGTGCCAGCAGCTTGAACTTTTTAAACGCTTACGAGCAGTACTTC.

This clonotype was counted ten times or more. The V call is TRBV7-8, the J call TRBJ2-5; the D gene is possibly TRBD2 (6 bases). The CDR3 sequence is 15 residues long. Germline CDR1 is SGHVS and CDR2 is FQNEAQ. V was pared by 6 bases and J by 5 bases, with 19 bases between. CDR3 amino acids: CASSSPGLSRETQYF. The CDR3 DNA reads as TGTGCCAGCAGTTCACCGGGACTCTCGAGGGAGACCCAGTACTTC.

The chain employs TRBV30 and TRBJ2-6; D is possibly TRBD1 or TRBD2 (5 bases each). CDR1 and CDR2 (germline): GTSNPN, SVGIG (reference sequence). V dropped 4 bases and J dropped 0 bases, with 13 bases sitting between them. This CDR3 is built from 16 residues. The CDR3 nucleotides read TGTGCCTGGACACCCGGGACCTACTCTGGGGCCAACGTCCTGACTTTC. Translating it yields CAWTPGTYSGANVLTF.

This clonotype showed up many times. The chain combines TRBV7-2 with TRBJ2-5; 10 bases agree with TRBD2. This CDR3 has 15 residues. In germline, CDR1 is SGHTA, CDR2 FQGNSA. After removal of 3 bases from V and 4 bases from J, the junction contained 5 bases not matched to a gene. CDR3 in DNA: TGTGCCAGCAGCTTCCCAGCGGGAGGGCTAGAGACCCAGTACTTC. Its protein is CASSFPAGGLETQYF.

The chain employs TRBV12-5 and TRBJ2-5; 7 bases are a match to TRBD1. The CDR3 length is 14 residues. Trimming took 5 bases from V and 5 from J; bases not matched to a gene: 8. Germline loops: CDR1 LGHNT, CDR2 FRNRAP. The CDR3 loop reads CASGPGDSWETQYF. The CDR3 nucleotides are TGTGCTAGTGGTCCAGGGGACAGTTGGGAGACCCAGTACTTC.

This clonotype appeared many times. The chain carries TRBV12-5 and TRBJ2-7; D is undetermined. The V gene's germline CDR1 is LGHNT and CDR2 FRNRAP. Trimming took off 3 bases at V and 3 bases at J, with 6 bases between the two ends. The CDR3 is 12 residues long. DNA of the CDR3: TGTGCTAGTGGTTTTGGGCGCTACGAGCAGTACTTC. Residues: CASGFGRYEQYF.

As concerns this clonotype: Given a much more abundant clone one base away, this may be a read error. J is TRBJ1-1 and V is TRBV7-2; D not certain. The CDR3 covers 15 residues. CDR1 and CDR2 (germline): SGHTA, FQGNSA. DNA for the CDR3: TGTGCCAGCAGCTTAACGCCGGCGACAAACACTAAAGCTTTCTTT. Protein product: CASSLTPATNTKAFF. The whole variable domain, filled in from reference TRBV7-2 and TRBJ1-1, reads GAGVSQSPSNKVTEKGKDVELRCDPISGHTALYWYRQSLGQGLEFLIYFQGNSAPDKSGLPSDRFSAERTGGSVSTLTIQRTQQEDSAVYLCASSLTPATNTKAFFGQGTRLTVV.

This chain joins TRBV10-3 and TRBJ1-3, with D tentatively TRBD1 (6 bases). Germline V gives CDR1 ENHRY, CDR2 SYGVKD. V dropped 3 bases and J dropped 0 bases, with 9 bases sitting between them. The CDR3 runs to 15 residues. The CDR3: CAISDGGSSGNTIYF. The CDR3, as DNA: TGTGCCATCAGTGATGGGGGCAGCTCTGGAAACACCATATATTTT.

This clonotype appeared many times. This chain connects TRBV20-1 to TRBJ2-5; D is ambiguous. The V end was cut by 5 bases, the J end by 5 bases, with 9 bases between. CDR1 is DFQATT, CDR2 SNEGSKA, per germline (reference sequence). The CDR3 loop spans 11 amino acids. CDR3 region: CSAPTRETQYF. As DNA, the CDR3 is TGCAGTGCTCCGACTCGCGAGACCCAGTACTTC.

This clonotype was detected many times. The chain joins TRBV7-9 to TRBJ2-7; D not certain. Looked up from germline, CDR1 is SEHNR and CDR2 is FQNEAQ (reference sequence). The CDR3 spans 14 residues. Trimming shortened V by 5 bases and J by 11 bases, and 22 bases separated the two germline ends. CDR3 sequence (DNA): TGTGCCAGCAGCCCGGTCAGCCGCATCTCCCCGGAGTACTTC. Translation gives CASSPVSRISPEYF.